This entry is about one TCR beta chain. These data originate in a study of blood T cell repertoires in COVID-19. About the study: PBMCs, B-cell-depleted T cells, or T cells were the source of the cDNA or gDNA that made up the material.

The CDR3 loop spans 13 amino acids. The V and J ends lost 5 bases and 4 bases respectively, with 11 bases between them. Sequencing was performed with immunoSEQ multiplex PCR; in TCRdb, only in-frame clones are kept and a portion is missing. The sample includes around 210,000 clones, 65% to 90% of them seen just once. Seattle patients were enrolled during active infection and followed longitudinally. The chain recombines TRBV12-3 or TRBV12-4 with TRBJ1-2, with D perhaps TRBD1 (5 bases). This TCR was recovered from a man aged 50 to 60 with COVID-19, enrolled during active disease. Sequenced: peripheral blood. The CDR3 nucleotides read TGTGCCAGCAGTACTGGGGGGGGCTATGGCTACACCTTC. Amino acid sequence: CASSTGGGYGYTF.